This T cell receptor (beta chain) originates from a study of spatial heterogeneity in lung cancer. About the research overall: Samples were donated by 72 untreated early-stage non-small cell lung cancer patients. Sequences of the beta chain were consistently detected in greater numbers than alpha-chain sequences.

TCRdb independently ran MiXCR on the 5' RACE reads; one entry per CDR3 protein. The sample has about 25,000 distinct CDR3 sequences, 5.5% to 7% seen once; the top ten hold 22%. In its sample, this clonotype was seen many times. The J segment lost 6 bases and the V segment lost 0 bases, leaving 8 bases of the junction unmatched. This CDR3 is built from 17 residues. Per germline, CDR1 LGHDT and CDR2 YNNKEL (reference sequence). Time point in this sample: blood at routine non-recurrence follow-up after resection. Sequencing was performed on whole RNA extracted from tumor and nontumor lung tissue, or from frozen PBMC, and the material was left unsorted.

The sequence was collected from a male donor with early-stage non-small cell lung cancer. This rearrangement joins TRBV3-1 to TRBJ2-2; 9 nucleotides agree with TRBD2. Sequenced here: PBMCs, sampled at follow-up. CDR3 in DNA: TGTGCCAGCAGCCAAGATCTCGCTAGCGGGATCCCCGGGGAGCTGTTTTTT. This sequence encodes CASSQDLASGIPGELFF.